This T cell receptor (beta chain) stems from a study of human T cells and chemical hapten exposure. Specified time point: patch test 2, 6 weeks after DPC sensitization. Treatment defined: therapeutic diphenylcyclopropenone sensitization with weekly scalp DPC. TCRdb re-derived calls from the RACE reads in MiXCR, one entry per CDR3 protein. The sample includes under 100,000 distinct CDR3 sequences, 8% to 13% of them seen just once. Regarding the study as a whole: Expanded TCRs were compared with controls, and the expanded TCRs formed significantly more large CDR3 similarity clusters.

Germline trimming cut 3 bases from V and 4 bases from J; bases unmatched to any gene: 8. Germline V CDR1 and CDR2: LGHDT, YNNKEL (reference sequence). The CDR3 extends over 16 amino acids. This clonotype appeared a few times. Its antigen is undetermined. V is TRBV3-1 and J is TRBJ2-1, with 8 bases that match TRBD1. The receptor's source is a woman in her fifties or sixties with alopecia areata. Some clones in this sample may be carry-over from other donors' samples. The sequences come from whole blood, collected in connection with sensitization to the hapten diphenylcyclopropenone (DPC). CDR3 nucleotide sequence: TGTGCCAGCAGCCACTCCGGGACAGGCACGTACAATGAGCAGTTCTTC. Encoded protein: CASSHSGTGTYNEQFF.